The 12 T cell receptor beta chains reported below all come from one sample, sequenced in a study of monozygotic twins with inflammatory bowel disease. TCRdb re-called the 5' RACE reads and gives one entry per CDR3 protein, without DNA. The table for this sample gives under 350,000 distinct CDR3 sequences. Sequencing was performed on blood. The receptors were gathered from a human donor with ulcerative colitis or Crohn's disease, or a healthy co-twin of an affected twin (not recorded which).

The chain combines TRBV12-3 or TRBV12-4 with TRBJ2-1; checking the TCRdb D call of TRBD2 is not possible without DNA. The CDR3 length is 15 residues. The CDR3 protein is CASTQGLAGANEQFF.

This sequence joins TRBV2 and TRBJ2-3; TCRdb's D call of TRBD2 is untestable without DNA. The CDR3 runs to 16 residues. Germline V gives CDR1 SNHLY, CDR2 FYNNEI. CDR3 amino acids: CASRDRGGAAADTQYF.

The rearrangement links TRBV20-1 to TRBJ2-7. CDR1 is DFQATT and CDR2 is SNEGSKA in the germline V gene (reference sequence). This CDR3 region has 13 residues. The chain's CDR3 is CSARVLTHNEQYF.

V is TRBV13 and J is TRBJ2-1; TCRdb selects TRBD2, and the lack of DNA leaves this call unchecked. The CDR3 loop spans 17 amino acids. The germline V gene has CDR1 PRHDT and CDR2 FYEKMQ (reference sequence). The CDR3 sequence: CASSTEVRDHTYNEQFF. Looking up the rest from reference TRBV13 and TRBJ2-1 gives the full variable domain: AAGVIQSPRHLIKEKRETATLKCYPIPRHDTVYWYQQGPGQDPQFLISFYEKMQSDKGSIPDRFSAQQFSDYHSELNMSSLELGDSALYFCASSTEVRDHTYNEQFFGPGTRLTVL.

The genes are TRBV7-2 and TRBJ2-5. The CDR3 spans 15 residues. Germline CDR1 is SGHTA and CDR2 is FQGNSA. The CDR3 sequence is CASSFQHALLETQYF. Looking up the rest from reference TRBV7-2 and TRBJ2-5 gives the full variable domain: GAGVSQSPSNKVTEKGKDVELRCDPISGHTALYWYRQSLGQGLEFLIYFQGNSAPDKSGLPSDRFSAERTGGSVSTLTIQRTQQEDSAVYLCASSFQHALLETQYFGPGTRLLVL.

V and J are TRBV5-1 and TRBJ2-1; TCRdb lists TRBD1, though no DNA is available to test this call. The CDR3 totals 15 residues. Germline-derived CDR1 and CDR2 are SGHRS and YFSETQ. The CDR3 reads CASSSGTLPSNEQFF. The variable domain in full, completed from reference TRBV5-1 and TRBJ2-1, reads KAGVTQTPRYLIKTRGQQVTLSCSPISGHRSVSWYQQTPGQGLQFLFEYFSETQRNKGNFPGRFSGRQFSNSRSEMNVSTLELGDSALYLCASSSGTLPSNEQFFGPGTRLTVL.

V is TRBV6-2 or TRBV6-3 and J is TRBJ2-7; TCRdb's assignment of TRBD1 cannot be checked, as there is no DNA. The CDR3 length is 12 residues. Germline lookup yields CDR1 MNHEY and CDR2 SVGEGT. The CDR3 spells CASTGRVHEQYF.

The chain uses TRBV7-2 and TRBJ1-4; the D call of TRBD1 rests on TCRdb alone, since no DNA is present to check it. Germline V gene data show CDR1 as SGHTA and CDR2 as FQGNSA. This CDR3 has 14 amino acids. The CDR3 spells CASSLTGRGEKLFF.

The chain has TRBV18 and TRBJ2-7. The CDR3 spans 13 residues. Germline CDR1 reads KGHSH; CDR2 reads LQKENI. The CDR3 region is CASSPNKIYEQYF.

This chain connects TRBV12-5 to TRBJ1-2; TCRdb outputs TRBD1, but without DNA this stays unchecked. CDR1 is LGHNT, CDR2 FRNRAP, per germline. This CDR3 is 13 amino acids long. The CDR3 is CASGPDSGYGYTF. The whole variable domain, remainder taken from reference TRBV12-5 and TRBJ1-2, is DARVTQTPRHKVTEMGQEVTMRCQPILGHNTVFWYRQTMMQGLELLAYFRNRAPLDDSGMPKDRFSAEMPDATLATLKIQPSEPRDSAVYFCASGPDSGYGYTFGSGTRLTVV.

V usage is TRBV10-2 and J usage is TRBJ2-1; with no DNA, the TCRdb D assignment of TRBD2 cannot be verified. CDR3 length: 17 amino acids. Germline V gene lookup returns CDR1 WSHSY and CDR2 SAAADI. The CDR3 here is CASKGTSGRRSYNEQFF.

The genes are TRBV7-2 and TRBJ1-4; absent DNA, TCRdb's TRBD1 call cannot be checked. Germline CDR1 SGHTA, CDR2 FQGNSA. The CDR3 has 16 amino acids. CDR3 residues: CASSLAGGGLSEKLFF.